The rows below give T cell receptor beta chains drawn from one sample of a study of Ad26.COV2.S vaccination and SARS-CoV-2 variants. Assay used: immunoSEQ multiplex PCR; TCRdb lists only in-frame clones, some missing. The table has 120,000 to 150,000 clones, roughly 88% seen once. The input for sequencing was peripheral blood, taken after recovery from COVID-19. The receptors were sampled from a human donor who had recovered from COVID-19. The CDR3 runs from the conserved cysteine through the conserved F or W. D genes are given only for firm matches. Size is stated for part of the rows, as once, few or many counts, or as a class when the clone is expanded.

V gene	D gene	J gene	clone size	CDR3 protein	CDR3 DNA
TRBV5-1	NA	TRBJ1-2	NA	CASSLGTNYGYTF	TGCGCCAGCAGCTTGGGGACTAACTATGGCTACACCTTC
TRBV7-2	NA	TRBJ1-1	NA	CATPPTGATEAFF	TGTGCCACCCCGCCGACGGGGGCCACTGAAGCTTTCTTT
TRBV19	TRBD1	TRBJ2-7	NA	CASAGQGSSYEQYF	TGTGCCAGTGCAGGACAGGGAAGCTCCTACGAGCAGTACTTC
TRBV7-8	NA	TRBJ1-2	NA	CASSPLGDGYTF	TGTGCCAGCAGCCCCCTGGGTGATGGCTACACCTTC
TRBV6-5	NA	TRBJ1-1	NA	CASSYRRTTEAFF	TGTGCCAGCAGTTACCGACGGACAACTGAAGCTTTCTTT
TRBV27	TRBD1	TRBJ1-2	NA	CASSPNRQGAGFMGYTF	TGTGCCAGCAGTCCGAATCGACAGGGGGCGGGATTTATGGGCTACACCTTC
TRBV28	NA	TRBJ1-2	NA	CASLTVIYGYTF	TGTGCCAGCTTGACCGTCATCTATGGCTACACCTTC
TRBV11-2	NA	TRBJ2-7	NA	CASSLNYRISYEQYF	TGTGCCAGCAGCTTAAACTACCGAATCTCCTACGAGCAGTACTTC
TRBV5-1	TRBD2	TRBJ2-3	few	CASSSALAGGSSTDTQYF	TGCGCCAGCAGTTCGGCACTAGCGGGGGGGTCTAGCACAGATACGCAGTATTTT
TRBV28	TRBD1	TRBJ2-7	NA	CASSWTGSTYEQYF	TGTGCCAGCAGTTGGACAGGGTCCACCTACGAGCAGTACTTC
TRBV5-4	NA	TRBJ2-7	NA	CASSQDTGNEQYF	TGTGCCAGCAGCCAAGATACAGGGAACGAGCAGTACTTC